Sequencing of this TCR beta chain was carried out in a study of blood T cell repertoires in COVID-19 (TCRdb year 2020). Concerning the study at large: Collaborator samples came from the United States, Italy and Spain and covered acute and convalescent phases of COVID-19. The material from the prospective study consisted of cDNA or gDNA derived from T cells, B-cell-depleted T cells, or PBMCs. The dataset comprised deeply sampled blood TCRbeta repertoires from subjects exposed to, actively infected with, or recovered from COVID-19. The repertoires were released in a freely available public database intended as a resource for research on the immune response to SARS-CoV-2. The samples were drawn from two sources: the first 160 participants of the ongoing ImmuneRACE study, and over 950 subjects contributed by 6 global collaborators. Nearly every sample came with metadata listing a de-identified subject ID, COVID-19 status, age in years and sex. Where HLA class I and class II types were available, the types were taken from metadata supplied by the sample provider, not from assay-based typing.

Participants in the prospective study were enrolled through a virtual design, were aged roughly 18 to 100 years, and lived in fewer than 30 United States geographic areas. In the prospective study, participants were assigned to cohorts based on the clinical history participants reported in a screening survey and a study questionnaire. For ImmuneRACE Cohort 3, a participant was defined as recovered based on two consecutive negative NP/OP PCR tests, clearance by a healthcare professional, or resolution of symptoms. In the prospective study, whole blood, serum and a nasopharyngeal or oropharyngeal swab were collected from each participant by mobile phlebotomists. Participants in the prospective study had the option to provide additional blood draws and questionnaires over a 2-month period. Prospective study blood samples were shipped either frozen or at room temperature before DNA extraction. The research as a whole found: The amount of clinical and demographic metadata varied by source and participant and was provided uncurated.

To note about this clone: The antigen it recognizes is unknown. Per-nucleotide qualities are absent, and no much larger clonotype sits a single base away.

TCRbeta CDR3 regions were amplified from genomic DNA using the immunoSEQ Assay, a bias-controlled multiplex PCR. The authors' pipeline ran thus. Nucleated cell counts per sample were estimated from amplification of reference gene primers within the assay. To quantify the absolute abundance of each unique TCRbeta CDR3 rearrangement, sequence reads were collapsed and filtered. Productive Simpson clonality was computed per sample as the square root of Simpson's diversity index over productive rearrangements. Held by TCRdb, this immuneACCESS table contains in-frame sequences only and omits some clones. Under half of the omission traces to an unresolved V gene where checked; the cause of the rest is unknown. Clone size and V and J calls were adopted from that table, with D and trimming inferred from the DNA. The sample table records approximately 290,000 clones; 70% to 90% of these occur just once. Approximately 4% of the sample rests with the top ten.

V is pared back by 4 bases and J by 5 bases, with 12 bases lying between the germline termini. The CDR3 measures 13 amino acids from cysteine to phenylalanine. Left in the record is the CDR3 DNA by itself, 39 bases read in frame from the first base. Sequences ENHRY (CDR1) and SYGVKD (CDR2) are obtained from the germline V gene. Sequences were obtained from PBMCs or T cells enriched from blood (not recorded which). The sequence joins TRBV10-3 to TRBJ2-7; the D gene is possibly TRBD2, with 6 bases matching. This receptor was obtained from a woman between 25 and 40 years old who had recovered from COVID-19. The CDR3 loop reads CAISVVEGNEQYF. The nucleotides read TGTGCCATCAGTGTTGTGGAGGGTAACGAGCAGTACTTC.